This is a list of T cell receptor beta chains from one sample in a study of blood T cell repertoires in COVID-19. TCRdb keeps only in-frame clones here, not all; method: immunoSEQ multiplex PCR. The table has 200,000 to 250,000 clones, 88% seen once. The source material was peripheral blood. Every receptor here comes from a woman in her fifties or sixties with acute or convalescent COVID-19. Each CDR3 is given with its conserved first and last residue. D genes are given only for firm matches. The listing skips clone size in some rows; elsewhere it reads once, few, many or a size class.

CDR3 DNA	CDR3 protein	D gene	clone size	J gene	V gene
TGTGCCAGCAGCTTAGGCGGGGGAATAGGAGACTATGGCTACACCTTC	CASSLGGGIGDYGYTF	-	-	TRBJ1-2	TRBV11-2
TGTGCCAGCAGTTACGACGGGGGCAGGGGGTATGGCTACACCTTC	CASSYDGGRGYGYTF	TRBD1	-	TRBJ1-2	TRBV6-5
TGTGCCAGTGGGTCGGGTGAGACCCAGTACTTC	CASGSGETQYF	-	-	TRBJ2-5	TRBV19
TGCGCCAGCAGCCCGAAACAGGGGAATAATTCACCCCTCCACTTT	CASSPKQGNNSPLHF	TRBD1	-	TRBJ1-6	TRBV5-1
TGTGCCAGCAGCCCCTCGCTCCGGGGAGAAAAACTGTTTTTT	CASSPSLRGEKLFF	-	-	TRBJ1-4	TRBV7-9
TGTGCCAGCAGCGGGGGACACAGCTCTGGAAACACCATATATTTT	CASSGGHSSGNTIYF	-	-	TRBJ1-3	TRBV9
TGTGCCAGCAGCAGACAGGGGTGGGGGAACACTGAAGCTTTCTTT	CASSRQGWGNTEAFF	TRBD1	-	TRBJ1-1	TRBV6-5
TGTGCCAGCAGCTTGACAGCAAAGGGTGAGCAGTTCTTC	CASSLTAKGEQFF	-	-	TRBJ2-1	TRBV7-3
TGTGCCAGCTCACTGCCAGGGGATACGCAGTATTTT	CASSLPGDTQYF	-	once	TRBJ2-3	TRBV18
TGTGCCAGCAGTTGGCTGGCGGGCGGGGGGCCCCCCAGCCCCCCTGGCGAGCAGTACTTC	CASSWLAGGGPPSPPGEQYF	TRBD2	-	TRBJ2-7	TRBV6-2/TRBV6-3
TGTGCCAGCAGTTTACTAGGGGGGGCTGGCGAGCAGTACTTC	CASSLLGGAGEQYF	-	-	TRBJ2-7	TRBV28
TGTGCCAGCAGCCAAGCCAGCGGGGGGACCACAGATACGCAGTATTTT	CASSQASGGTTDTQYF	TRBD2	-	TRBJ2-3	TRBV3-1/TRBV3-2
TGTGCCAGCAGCCGAGGAGTAGGGACACACGGCTACGAGCAGTACTTC	CASSRGVGTHGYEQYF	-	-	TRBJ2-7	TRBV3-1/TRBV3-2
TGTGCCAGCAGGGAGATGTCTGGAAACACCATATATTTT	CASREMSGNTIYF	-	-	TRBJ1-3	TRBV6-5
TGCGCCAGCAGTGAGTCCGGGACAGGGGCTGAAAAACTGTTTTTT	CASSESGTGAEKLFF	TRBD1	-	TRBJ1-4	TRBV10-1
TGTGCCAGCAGTGGTGCAGGGGATAATTCACCCCTCCACTTT	CASSGAGDNSPLHF	-	-	TRBJ1-6	TRBV7-9
TGTGCCAGCAGCTTAGCAGGGAAGTCTGGAAACACCATATATTTT	CASSLAGKSGNTIYF	-	-	TRBJ1-3	TRBV11-3
TGTGCCATCAGTGAACTAGCGGGAGGTGAGGGGGAGACCCAGTACTTC	CAISELAGGEGETQYF	TRBD2	-	TRBJ2-5	TRBV10-3
TGTGCCAGTAGTATGAGAGGGAGCGGAGCTTTCTTT	CASSMRGSGAFF	-	-	TRBJ1-1	TRBV19
TGTGCCAGCAGCGTAGAGGAGGGACAGTCAGTCGCCTATGGCTACACCTTC	CASSVEEGQSVAYGYTF	TRBD1	-	TRBJ1-2	TRBV9
TGTGCCAGCAGCTTCCGACAGGGACCCCAAGAGACCCAGTACTTC	CASSFRQGPQETQYF	TRBD1	-	TRBJ2-5	TRBV5-4
TGTGCCAGCAGCCGTCTGAACACTGAAGCTTTCTTT	CASSRLNTEAFF	-	-	TRBJ1-1	TRBV6-5
TGTGCCAGCAGCAGCCCGGGGACTTCGGCTAACTATGGCTACACCTTC	CASSSPGTSANYGYTF	-	few	TRBJ1-2	TRBV21-1
TGTGCCATCTCAAGGGGCGGCTATGGCTACACCTTC	CAISRGGYGYTF	-	-	TRBJ1-2	TRBV6-5
TGTGCCTGGAGTGGTTCAAGGGGGCGGGATTGGAACACTGAAGCTTTCTTT	CAWSGSRGRDWNTEAFF	TRBD1	few	TRBJ1-1	TRBV30
TGTGCCAGCAGTTACTCTCTTCTAGCGGGAACGCAAGAGACCCAGTACTTC	CASSYSLLAGTQETQYF	TRBD2	-	TRBJ2-5	TRBV28
TGTGCCAGCAGTGAAAATGAGGGAAAGGCGTCTAACTATGGCTACACCTTC	CASSENEGKASNYGYTF	-	-	TRBJ1-2	TRBV2
TGTGCCAGCAATCTACGGGGGAGGGCCAACTATGGCTACACCTTC	CASNLRGRANYGYTF	-	-	TRBJ1-2	TRBV5-6
TGTGCCATCAGCGAGACAGGCCCCTTGTTTGGGGCCAACGTCCTGACTTTC	CAISETGPLFGANVLTF	-	-	TRBJ2-6	TRBV10-3
TGCAGCGTTGATAAGGGGCCGGGGGGTGGCTACACCTTC	CSVDKGPGGGYTF	-	-	TRBJ1-2	TRBV29-1
TGTGCCAGCAGCGCCGTAAGGAGCGACGAGCAGTACTTC	CASSAVRSDEQYF	-	-	TRBJ2-7	TRBV5-4
TGCAGTGCTAGTCCTCGACAGTATAATTCACCCCTCCACTTT	CSASPRQYNSPLHF	-	-	TRBJ1-6	TRBV20-1
TGCGCCAGCAGCTCGGACAGGATACGGACAGATACGCAGTATTTT	CASSSDRIRTDTQYF	TRBD1	-	TRBJ2-3	TRBV5-1
TGTGCCAGCAGCACAACCAGGGGGTTCAACACAGATACGCAGTATTTT	CASSTTRGFNTDTQYF	-	-	TRBJ2-3	TRBV21-1
TGTGCCAGCAGCTGGGACAGGGCCCCTGCTGAAGCTTTCTTT	CASSWDRAPAEAFF	TRBD1	-	TRBJ1-1	TRBV6-6
TGTGCCAGCAGCTTAGTAGCGAGGAACACCGGGGAGCTGTTTTTT	CASSLVARNTGELFF	-	-	TRBJ2-2	TRBV11-2
TGCGCCAGCAGCGAGAGACAGGCCACCTACACTGAAGCTTTCTTT	CASSERQATYTEAFF	-	-	TRBJ1-1	TRBV5-1
TGTGCCAGTAGGGACAGCTCCTATAATTCACCCCTCCACTTT	CASRDSSYNSPLHF	-	few	TRBJ1-6	TRBV19
TGTGCCAGCAGGAAACAACATGCAACTAATGAAAAACTGTTTTTT	CASRKQHATNEKLFF	-	-	TRBJ1-4	TRBV2
TGTGCCTGGACCACAGGGGGCCCCGGGACTGAAGCTTTCTTT	CAWTTGGPGTEAFF	TRBD1	-	TRBJ1-1	TRBV30
TGTGCCAGTAGTCCCCCCGGGGGGTTGGACCCCAGAAAGACCCAGTACTTC	CASSPPGGLDPRKTQYF	TRBD2	-	TRBJ2-5	TRBV19
TGTGCCATCAGTGTTTCATTTGAGTCTGAAGCTTTCTTT	CAISVSFESEAFF	-	-	TRBJ1-1	TRBV10-3
TGCGCCAGCAGCGCTTCTAGCGGGCTAAGCTCCTACGAGCAGTACTTC	CASSASSGLSSYEQYF	TRBD2	-	TRBJ2-7	TRBV5-1
TGTGCCAGCAGTTTCCAGTCGGGGGAGCTGTTTTTT	CASSFQSGELFF	-	once	TRBJ2-2	TRBV27